A selection of T cell receptor beta chains follows, all from one sample in a study of T-cell reconstitution after alpha-beta-depleted transplantation in children. TCRdb ran MiXCR on the PCR reads and lists one entry per CDR3 protein. The table has some 300,000 distinct CDR3 sequences, just over 7.5% seen once; the top ten hold 8.5% to 9.5%. The sequences come from peripheral blood, collected 360 days after TCRalphabeta/CD19-depleted stem cell transplant. All receptors come from a female patient aged 2-9 years who had a stem cell transplant for Fanconi anemia, so the T cells may come from the graft donor. CDR3s include the opening cysteine and the closing phenylalanine or tryptophan. Each record gives: J gene, D gene, clone size, V gene, CDR3 DNA, CDR3 protein. D genes are given only for firm matches. Clone size, where shown, is once, few, many, or a class for clones that have expanded.

j_call: TRBJ2-5
d_call: -
clone_size: few
v_call: TRBV28
cdr3_nt: TGTGCCAGCAGGTTCTACCGGGGGGAGACCCAGTACTTC
cdr3_aa: CASRFYRGETQYF

j_call: TRBJ2-7
d_call: -
clone_size: -
v_call: TRBV30
cdr3_nt: TGTGCCTGGGCATCGGGGCTTGGCGAGCAGTACTTC
cdr3_aa: CAWASGLGEQYF

j_call: TRBJ1-2
d_call: -
clone_size: many
v_call: TRBV20-1
cdr3_nt: TGCAGTGCTAGAGAGACAGACTATGGCTACACCTTC
cdr3_aa: CSARETDYGYTF

j_call: TRBJ2-2
d_call: -
clone_size: -
v_call: TRBV2
cdr3_nt: TGTGCCAGCAGTTCGAGGGGCGGGCGATCTAACACCGGGGAGCTGTTTTTT
cdr3_aa: CASSSRGGRSNTGELFF

j_call: TRBJ2-1
d_call: -
clone_size: few
v_call: TRBV7-6
cdr3_nt: TGTGCCAGCAGCTCCGGGCCCTGGGGGGAGCAGTTCTTC
cdr3_aa: CASSSGPWGEQFF

j_call: TRBJ2-7
d_call: TRBD2
clone_size: many
v_call: TRBV10-3
cdr3_nt: TGTGCCATCAGTGAGTCGCTGACTAGCAGCTCCTACTTC
cdr3_aa: CAISESLTSSSYF

j_call: TRBJ2-1
d_call: -
clone_size: many
v_call: TRBV20-1
cdr3_nt: TGCAGTGCTAGTGAGACGTCAAACTACAATGAGCAGTTCTTC
cdr3_aa: CSASETSNYNEQFF

j_call: TRBJ2-2
d_call: -
clone_size: many
v_call: TRBV3-1
cdr3_nt: TGTGCCAGCAGCCAAGAAGTGAGGGAACAGACATCGAACACCGGGGAGCTGTTTTTT
cdr3_aa: CASSQEVREQTSNTGELFF

j_call: TRBJ1-1
d_call: TRBD1
clone_size: -
v_call: TRBV18
cdr3_nt: TGTGCCAGCTCACTCGTGCAGGGGGAGAACACTGAAGCTTTCTTT
cdr3_aa: CASSLVQGENTEAFF

j_call: TRBJ1-4
d_call: -
clone_size: many
v_call: TRBV5-1
cdr3_nt: TGCGCCAGCAGCTTGGGGTTTGCAACTAATGAAAAACTGTTTTTT
cdr3_aa: CASSLGFATNEKLFF

j_call: TRBJ2-1
d_call: TRBD2
clone_size: many
v_call: TRBV5-1
cdr3_nt: TGCGCCAGCAGCTTGGGACTAGCAGAGTACAATGAGCAGTTCTTC
cdr3_aa: CASSLGLAEYNEQFF

j_call: TRBJ2-1
d_call: TRBD2
clone_size: many
v_call: TRBV20-1
cdr3_nt: TGCAGTGCGATGCGTAGCGGGGGGGGTAATGAGCAGTTCTTC
cdr3_aa: CSAMRSGGGNEQFF

j_call: TRBJ2-7
d_call: TRBD1
clone_size: many
v_call: TRBV10-3
cdr3_nt: TGTGCCATCAGTACAGGGGGCGGATCCTACGAGCAGTACTTC
cdr3_aa: CAISTGGGSYEQYF

j_call: TRBJ2-2
d_call: TRBD2
clone_size: few
v_call: TRBV6-5
cdr3_nt: TGTGCCAGCAGTTACTCGGGAGGGTACACCGGGGAGCTGTTTTTT
cdr3_aa: CASSYSGGYTGELFF

j_call: TRBJ1-2
d_call: TRBD1
clone_size: -
v_call: TRBV28
cdr3_nt: TGTGCCAGCAGGGGACAGGGTTCTAATGGCTACACCTTC
cdr3_aa: CASRGQGSNGYTF

j_call: TRBJ2-3
d_call: TRBD2
clone_size: few
v_call: TRBV5-1
cdr3_nt: TGCGCCAGCAGCTCTGAGACTAGCGGGCCCACAGATACGCAGTATTTT
cdr3_aa: CASSSETSGPTDTQYF

j_call: TRBJ1-1
d_call: -
clone_size: many
v_call: TRBV7-6
cdr3_nt: TGTGCCAGCAGCTTAGCACGGATCGGCGCTGAAGCTTTCTTT
cdr3_aa: CASSLARIGAEAFF

j_call: TRBJ2-5
d_call: TRBD1
clone_size: many
v_call: TRBV6-5
cdr3_nt: TGTGCCAGCAGTTTCCGGGACAGGGAAGAGACCCAGTACTTC
cdr3_aa: CASSFRDREETQYF

j_call: TRBJ1-1
d_call: -
clone_size: many
v_call: TRBV25-1
cdr3_nt: TGTGCCAGCAGTGAATACCCATACACTGAAGCTTTCTTT
cdr3_aa: CASSEYPYTEAFF

j_call: TRBJ2-1
d_call: -
clone_size: few
v_call: TRBV6-5
cdr3_nt: TGTGCCAGCAGTTACTCGAACGGGTTAGCGCCGAACGCCAATGAGCAGTTCTTC
cdr3_aa: CASSYSNGLAPNANEQFF

j_call: TRBJ2-7
d_call: TRBD2
clone_size: -
v_call: TRBV2
cdr3_nt: TGTGCCAGCAGTGTGGCTAGCGGCCTGGAGAAGTACTTC
cdr3_aa: CASSVASGLEKYF

j_call: TRBJ2-1
d_call: TRBD2
clone_size: many
v_call: TRBV20-1
cdr3_nt: TGCAGTGCTCAAACTAGCGGGAGGGCCTACAATGAGCAGTTCTTC
cdr3_aa: CSAQTSGRAYNEQFF

j_call: TRBJ2-7
d_call: -
clone_size: many
v_call: TRBV5-1
cdr3_nt: TGCGCCAGCAGCCAAAGAGACTACGAGCAGTACTTC
cdr3_aa: CASSQRDYEQYF

j_call: TRBJ2-7
d_call: -
clone_size: many
v_call: TRBV6-5
cdr3_nt: TGTGCCAGCAGTTACCAGGGCTACGAGCAGTACTTC
cdr3_aa: CASSYQGYEQYF

j_call: TRBJ2-1
d_call: -
clone_size: many
v_call: TRBV5-1
cdr3_nt: TGCGCCAGCAGCTTGCCAGGGGGGGTACAGGGTGAGCAGTTCTTC
cdr3_aa: CASSLPGGVQGEQFF

j_call: TRBJ1-3
d_call: -
clone_size: -
v_call: TRBV24-1
cdr3_nt: TGTGCCACCGGTGACCCAGGGACGGGAAACACCATATATTTT
cdr3_aa: CATGDPGTGNTIYF